The present T cell receptor beta chain was sequenced within a study of shared clonotypes between healthy human individuals. Study as a whole: CD4 naive and CD4 memory each took three plates per donor, while CD8 naive took two and CD8 memory one. General study findings and limits: Across a few donors, naive CD4 shared roughly 5.2%, naive CD8 more than 3%, memory CD4 more than 2%, memory CD8 0.4% to 0.5%.

Terminally differentiated effector memory CD45RA+ cells were left out of the naive CD8 fraction, which was CD45RO-negative and positively selected for CCR7. About this clone: Its matching antigen is unknown.

The CDR3 is made up of 15 amino acids. Germline V gene sequence: CDR1 SGHAT, CDR2 FQNNGV. Trimming removed 5 bases from V and 1 base from J; junction bases left unmatched: 5. The method was immunoSEQ multiplex PCR; TCRdb's version includes in-frame clones alone and lacks a portion of them. The repertoire includes a few million clones, roughly 95% of them detected once, and about 1.7% sits in the top ten. The receptor was derived from a man aged 18 to 29 in good health. Some clones in this sample may be carry-over from other donors' samples. This chain connects TRBV11-2 to TRBJ2-7; 10 nucleotides line up with TRBD1. Sequencing was performed on naive CD8+ T cells from PBMCs. The CDR3 sequence is CASSARTGGSYEQYF. CDR3 nucleotides: TGTGCCAGCAGCGCCAGGACAGGGGGATCCTACGAGCAGTACTTC. Full variable domain (rest looked up from reference TRBV11-2 and TRBJ2-7): EAGVAQSPRYKIIEKRQSVAFWCNPISGHATLYWYQQILGQGPKLLIQFQNNGVVDDSQLPKDRFSAERLKGVDSTLKIQPAKLEDSAVYLCASSARTGGSYEQYFGPGTRLTVT.